These 9 T cell receptor beta chains were all obtained from the same sample, sequenced in a study of response to subunit inactivated influenza vaccine. MiXCR, applied by TCRdb to the RT-PCR reads, yields one record per CDR3 protein. The data hold under 950,000 distinct CDR3 sequences, with 21% observed a single time. The specimen was PBMCs from blood, collected 5 to 6 days after vaccination. These receptors were obtained from a man in his fifties or sixties who received an inactivated influenza vaccine.

In this sample, this clonotype turned up many times. J is TRBJ2-1 and V is TRBV5-1; 12 bases align to TRBD2. The germline CDR1 and CDR2 sequences are SGHRS and YFSETQ. The CDR3 covers 18 residues. V was clipped by 8 bases and J by 6 bases; unmatched bases: 18. In DNA, the CDR3 is TGCGCCAGTAGGTTTGGCCTAGCGGGAGGGCCCCAGAGCAATGAGCAGTTCTTC. It translates to CASRFGLAGGPQSNEQFF.

This sequence joins TRBV24-1 and TRBJ1-5; D unclear. Germline V lookup: CDR1 KGHDR, CDR2 SFDVKD. The CDR3 runs 16 residues. Between the trimmed V and J ends, which lost 3 bases and 2 bases, there was a span of 13 bases. The CDR3 sequence is CATSDGPGRRNQPQHF. The CDR3 DNA reads as TGTGCCACCAGTGATGGACCGGGGAGGCGCAATCAGCCCCAGCATTTT.

The rearrangement uses TRBV7-6 and TRBJ2-5; D might be TRBD2 (6 bases). Germline CDR1 and CDR2: SGHVS and FNYEAQ. The CDR3 is 16 residues long. V gave up 5 bases and J gave up 0 bases, with 16 bases separating them. CDR3 bases: TGTGCCAGCAGCCCGGTTGGGGCGGGGTACCAAGAGACCCAGTACTTC. Translation gives CASSPVGAGYQETQYF.

This clonotype was seen more than once but under ten times. This sequence joins TRBV5-1 and TRBJ2-3; 8 bases are shared with TRBD1. The V gene's germline CDR1 is SGHRS and CDR2 YFSETQ. The CDR3 is 16 residues long. With V trimmed by 4 bases and J by 0 bases, 7 bases remained unmatched. The CDR3 sequence is CASSRDRGTSTDTQYF. The CDR3 region has the DNA TGCGCCAGCAGCCGCGACAGGGGAACTAGCACAGATACGCAGTATTTT.

The chain recombines TRBV5-1 with TRBJ1-4; the match to TRBD1 covers 7 bases. Germline CDR1 is SGHRS and CDR2 is YFSETQ. This CDR3 has 14 amino acids. V gave up 0 bases and J gave up 6 bases; unmatched junction bases: 2. The CDR3 DNA sequence: TGCGCCAGCAGCTTGGGACAGGGTTATGAAAAACTGTTTTTT. It specifies CASSLGQGYEKLFF.

This clonotype was seen at least ten times. V gene TRBV12-3 or TRBV12-4 combines with J gene TRBJ2-3, with D unresolved. This CDR3 contains 14 residues. V shed 6 bases and J shed 0 bases, with 10 bases lying between them. The CDR3 protein is CASRDSFSTDTQYF. The DNA for the CDR3 is TGTGCCAGCAGGGATTCTTTTAGCACAGATACGCAGTATTTT.

This chain links TRBV12-3 or TRBV12-4 with TRBJ2-1; the D is unclear. The CDR3 has 12 residues. V was cut by 6 bases and J by 6 bases, with 9 bases left in between. CDR3 DNA sequence: TGTGCCAGCAGGGTCACCGTCAATGAGCAGTTCTTC. Its protein product is CASRVTVNEQFF.

The chain has TRBV20-1 and TRBJ2-7, with 7 bases aligning to TRBD1. This CDR3 is 14 amino acids long. Germline CDR1 and CDR2: DFQATT and SNEGSKA (reference sequence). The J segment lost 3 bases and the V segment lost 1 base, leaving 6 bases of the junction unmatched. The CDR3 nucleotides read TGCAGTGCTAGAGGACTCCAGGGGGTCTACGAGCAGTACTTC. Its translation: CSARGLQGVYEQYF.

This clonotype appeared a few times. This rearrangement joins TRBV6-1 to TRBJ2-1, with 10 bases lining up with TRBD2. With 5 bases clipped from V and 6 bases from J, the junction kept 4 bases outside the gene matches. Germline V gene data show CDR1 as MNHNS and CDR2 as SASEGT. The CDR3 totals 14 residues. The CDR3 reads CASSPGLASNEQFF. The DNA of the CDR3 is TGTGCCAGCAGTCCGGGACTAGCGAGCAATGAGCAGTTCTTC.